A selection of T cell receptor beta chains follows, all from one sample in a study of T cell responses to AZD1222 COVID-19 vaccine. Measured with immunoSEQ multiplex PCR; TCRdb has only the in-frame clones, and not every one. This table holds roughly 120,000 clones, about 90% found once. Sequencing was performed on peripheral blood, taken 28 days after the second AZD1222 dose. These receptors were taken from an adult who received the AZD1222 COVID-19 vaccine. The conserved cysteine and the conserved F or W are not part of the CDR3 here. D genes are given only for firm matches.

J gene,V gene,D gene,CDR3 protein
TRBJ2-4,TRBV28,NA,ASAGGADLAKNIQY
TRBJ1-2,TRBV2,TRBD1,ASSEALWDRDGYT
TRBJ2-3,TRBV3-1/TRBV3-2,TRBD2,ASSQEASGRTDTQY
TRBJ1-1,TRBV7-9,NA,ASSGHRGEAEAF
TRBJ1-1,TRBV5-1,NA,ASSPTGTNRAF
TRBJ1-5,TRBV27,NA,ASSLLGDSNQPQH
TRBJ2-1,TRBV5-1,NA,ASSLRTANNEQF
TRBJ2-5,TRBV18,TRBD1,ASSPSGQPQETQY
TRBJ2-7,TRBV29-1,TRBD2,SVEILGLAGFYEQY
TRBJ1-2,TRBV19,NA,ASSIVTANYGYT
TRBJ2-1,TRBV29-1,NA,SVVPKAADEQF
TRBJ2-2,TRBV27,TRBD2,ASSLITSGVDGELF
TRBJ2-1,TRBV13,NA,ASSPTRNEQF
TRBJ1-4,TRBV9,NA,ASSVQGLTNEKLF
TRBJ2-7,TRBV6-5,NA,ASEGRQGSYEQY
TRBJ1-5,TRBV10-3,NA,AIRGVDQPQH
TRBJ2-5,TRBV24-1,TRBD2,ATRGPSGQETQY
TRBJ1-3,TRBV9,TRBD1,ASSVGGGFGNTIY
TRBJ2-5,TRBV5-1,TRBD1,ASSLQGAIQETQY
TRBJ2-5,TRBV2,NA,ASSDRGLSQETQY
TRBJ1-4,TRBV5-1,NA,ASSFFGEGVGTNEKLF
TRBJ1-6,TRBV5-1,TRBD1,ASSIQGADNSPLH
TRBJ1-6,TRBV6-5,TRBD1,ASSKGQGGSPLH
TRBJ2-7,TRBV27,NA,ASSLGFAYEQY
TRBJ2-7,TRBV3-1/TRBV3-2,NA,ASSQGSGGPTSQY
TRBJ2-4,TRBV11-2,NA,ASSLGMAKNIQY
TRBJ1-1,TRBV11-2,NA,AVLGKFNTEAF
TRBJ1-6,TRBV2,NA,ASSLLGVRNSPLH
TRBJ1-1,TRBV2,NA,ASSLQVNTEAF
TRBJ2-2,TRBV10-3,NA,AISEGLADTGELF
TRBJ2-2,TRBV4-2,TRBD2,ASSRPPGLAGENTGELF
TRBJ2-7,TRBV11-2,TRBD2,ASSLGTSGMGEQY
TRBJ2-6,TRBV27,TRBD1,ASSMTGSGANVLT
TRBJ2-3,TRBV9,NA,ASSARSQSTDTQY
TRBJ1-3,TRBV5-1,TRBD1,ASSPGQGKGNTIY